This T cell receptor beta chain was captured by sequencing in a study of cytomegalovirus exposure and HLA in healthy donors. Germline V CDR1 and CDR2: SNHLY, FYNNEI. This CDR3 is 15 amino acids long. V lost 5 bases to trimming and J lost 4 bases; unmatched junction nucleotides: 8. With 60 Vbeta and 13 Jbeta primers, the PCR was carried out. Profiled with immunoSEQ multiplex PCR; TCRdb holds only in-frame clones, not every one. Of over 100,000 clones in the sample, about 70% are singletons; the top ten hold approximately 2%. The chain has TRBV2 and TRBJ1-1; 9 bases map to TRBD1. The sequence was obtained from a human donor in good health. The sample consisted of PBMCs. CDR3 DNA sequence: TGTGCCAGCAGTTCCCGGACAGGGGTCCGCACTGAAGCTTTCTTT. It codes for CASSSRTGVRTEAFF. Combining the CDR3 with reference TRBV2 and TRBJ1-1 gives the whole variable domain EPEVTQTPSHQVTQMGQEVILRCVPISNHLYFYWYRQILGQKVEFLVSFYNNEISEKSEIFDDQFSVERPDGSNFTLKIRSTKLEDSAMYFCASSSRTGVRTEAFFGQGTRLTVV.